The present entry profiles one T cell receptor (beta chain) with its context. Its antigen is unidentified. These data come from a study of T cells expressing NK-cell markers. About the study: Within the sequenced cohort of eight donors, seven exhibited HCMV seropositivity and one was seronegative. Study-wide points: In a group of about 6 donors, dominant NKG2C+ clonotypes represented 1.0-7.0% of CD8+ T cells. These clonotypes additionally ranked first within the CD3+CD56-NKG2C+ fraction of a few donors.

The CDR3 totals 15 residues. The germline gives CDR1 MNHEY, CDR2 SVGEGT. Reprocessing the 5' RACE reads, TCRdb reports a single entry for every CDR3 protein and omits DNA. This specimen shows 550,000 to 600,000 distinct CDR3 sequences; the ten leading clones hold 3% to 4.5%. The sequence derives from a man aged 18 to 35 in good health. The genes are TRBV6-2 or TRBV6-3 and TRBJ2-5; no DNA is available, so the TRBD2 call from TCRdb remains unchecked. Input material: blood T cells: a sorted CD56 or NKG2C T cell subset, CD4+ or CD8+ T cells, or bulk PBMC T cells (not recorded which). The CDR3 here is CASSFGRPNRETQYF.